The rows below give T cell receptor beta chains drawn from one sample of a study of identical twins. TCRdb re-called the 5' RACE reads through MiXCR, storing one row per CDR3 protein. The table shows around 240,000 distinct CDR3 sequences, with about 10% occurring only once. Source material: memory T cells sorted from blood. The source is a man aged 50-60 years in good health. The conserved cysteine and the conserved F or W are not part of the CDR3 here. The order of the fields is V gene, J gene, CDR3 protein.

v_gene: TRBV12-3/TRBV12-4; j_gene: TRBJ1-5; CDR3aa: ASSPDRGSNQPQH
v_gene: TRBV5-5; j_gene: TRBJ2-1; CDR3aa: ASSPRGGGRPRGEQF
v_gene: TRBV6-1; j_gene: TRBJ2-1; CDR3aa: ASSPERLSSYNEQF
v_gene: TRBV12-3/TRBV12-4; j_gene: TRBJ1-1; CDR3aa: ASSSGQANTEAF
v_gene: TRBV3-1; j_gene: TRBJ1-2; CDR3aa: ASSQESRQGGYGYT
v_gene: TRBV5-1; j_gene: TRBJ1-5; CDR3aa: ASSLGDRNQPQH
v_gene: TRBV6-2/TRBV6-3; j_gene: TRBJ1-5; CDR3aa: ASSYGGGGQPQH
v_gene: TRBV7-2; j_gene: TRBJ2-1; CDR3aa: ASRNRGGGEQF
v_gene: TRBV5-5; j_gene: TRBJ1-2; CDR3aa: ASSLLPSPGQNYGYT
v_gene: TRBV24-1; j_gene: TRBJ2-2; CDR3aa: ATSDSFRPGLAGDPGELF